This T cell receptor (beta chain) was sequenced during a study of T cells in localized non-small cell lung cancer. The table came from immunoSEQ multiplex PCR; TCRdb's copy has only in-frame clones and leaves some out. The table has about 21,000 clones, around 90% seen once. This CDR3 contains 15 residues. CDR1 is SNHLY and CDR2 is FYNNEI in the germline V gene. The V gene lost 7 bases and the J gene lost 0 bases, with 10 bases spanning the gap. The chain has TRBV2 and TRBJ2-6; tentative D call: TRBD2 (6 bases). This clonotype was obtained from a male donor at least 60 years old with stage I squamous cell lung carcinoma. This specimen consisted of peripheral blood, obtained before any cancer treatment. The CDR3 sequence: CASTDGGSGANVLTF. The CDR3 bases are TGTGCCAGCACCGACGGGGGCTCTGGGGCCAACGTCCTGACTTTC.